This record concerns one TCR beta chain sequence. Its antigen remains unidentified. Primers for the PCR totalled 60 Vbeta and 13 Jbeta. Measured with immunoSEQ multiplex PCR; TCRdb has only the in-frame clones, and not every one. Counted here are about 160,000 clones, more than 70% occurring once; the ten biggest clones make up more than 0.35%. There are 19 residues in the CDR3. With 3 bases clipped from V and 5 bases from J, the junction kept 17 bases outside the gene matches. CDR1 SGHTA and CDR2 FQGNSA come from the germline V gene. The sample belongs to a study of cytomegalovirus exposure and HLA in healthy donors. Notes on the study in general: Sequencing likely produced, as an artifact, a cluster of highly shared sequence variants. An analysis was carried out at a later point. It showed that HLA-associated TCR beta chains were more clonally expanded than equally common non-associated chains. The CMV antigen specificity of a few CMV-associated chains was confirmed through in vitro analysis.

Everyone who donated was a healthy bone marrow donor. The sequence was collected from a boy aged 2 to 9 in good health and CMV-seronegative. This chain links TRBV7-2 with TRBJ1-4; 8 positions agree with TRBD1. Sequencing input: PBMCs. The CDR3 bases are TGTGCCAGCAGCTTCACTCGCCGGGACAGGCGGATAACAAATGAAAAACTGTTTTTT. The encoded protein is CASSFTRRDRRITNEKLFF.